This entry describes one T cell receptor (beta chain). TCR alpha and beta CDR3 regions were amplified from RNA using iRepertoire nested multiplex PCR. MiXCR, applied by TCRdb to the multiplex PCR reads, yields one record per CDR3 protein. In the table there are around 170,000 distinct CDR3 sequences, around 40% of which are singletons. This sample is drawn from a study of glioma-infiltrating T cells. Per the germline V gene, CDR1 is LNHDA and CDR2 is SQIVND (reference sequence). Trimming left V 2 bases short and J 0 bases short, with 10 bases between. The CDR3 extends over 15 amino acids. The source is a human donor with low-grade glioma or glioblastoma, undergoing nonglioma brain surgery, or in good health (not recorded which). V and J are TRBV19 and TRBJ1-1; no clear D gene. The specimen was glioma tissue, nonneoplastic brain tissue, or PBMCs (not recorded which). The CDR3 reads CASSIYSYMNTEAFF. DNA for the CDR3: TGTGCCAGTAGTATATACAGCTACATGAACACTGAAGCTTTCTTT.